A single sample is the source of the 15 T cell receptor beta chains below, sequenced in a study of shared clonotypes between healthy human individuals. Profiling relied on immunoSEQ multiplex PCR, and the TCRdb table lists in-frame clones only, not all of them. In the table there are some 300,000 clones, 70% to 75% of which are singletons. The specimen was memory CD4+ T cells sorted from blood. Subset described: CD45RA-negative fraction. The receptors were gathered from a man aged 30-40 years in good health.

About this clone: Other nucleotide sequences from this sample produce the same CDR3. The CDR3 sequence: CASSSGANVLTF. CDR3 coding DNA: TGTGCCAGTAGCTCTGGGGCCAACGTCCTGACTTTC. This chain joins TRBV19 and TRBJ2-6; no firm D call. Trimming cost V 6 bases and J 0 bases, with 0 bases left between them. The germline CDR1 and CDR2 sequences are LNHDA and SQIVND (reference sequence). The CDR3 length is 12 residues.

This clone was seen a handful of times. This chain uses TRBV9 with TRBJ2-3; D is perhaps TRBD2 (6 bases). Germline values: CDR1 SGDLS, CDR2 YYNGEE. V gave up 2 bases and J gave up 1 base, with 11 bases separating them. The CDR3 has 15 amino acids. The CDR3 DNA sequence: TGTGCCAGCAGCGTTGCTGCTAGCGGCACAGATACGCAGTATTTT. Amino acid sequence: CASSVAASGTDTQYF.

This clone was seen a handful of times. The CDR3 loop reads CASSDRGKLGSYEQYF. The CDR3 region has the DNA TGCGCCAGCAGTGACCGGGGGAAACTCGGGTCCTACGAGCAGTACTTC. The V and J genes are TRBV10-2 and TRBJ2-7, with D possibly matching TRBD2 (6 bases). The CDR3 is made up of 16 amino acids. Looked up from germline, CDR1 is WSHSY and CDR2 is SAAADI. Trimming pared 3 bases from V and 1 base from J, leaving 16 bases between.

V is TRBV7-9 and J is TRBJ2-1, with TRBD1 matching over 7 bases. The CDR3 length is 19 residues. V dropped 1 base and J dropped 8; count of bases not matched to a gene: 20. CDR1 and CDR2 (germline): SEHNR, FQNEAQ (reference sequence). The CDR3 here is CASSLVRGSLSPRADEQFF. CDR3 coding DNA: TGTGCCAGCAGCTTAGTCAGGGGGTCTTTGTCCCCCAGGGCGGATGAGCAGTTCTTC.

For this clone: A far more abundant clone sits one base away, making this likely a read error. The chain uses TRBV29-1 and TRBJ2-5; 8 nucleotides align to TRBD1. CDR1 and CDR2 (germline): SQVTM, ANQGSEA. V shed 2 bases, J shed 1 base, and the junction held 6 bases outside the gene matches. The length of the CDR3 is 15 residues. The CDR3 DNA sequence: TGCAGCGTTGAACCCGACAGGGGATGCCAAGAGACCCAGTACTTC. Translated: CSVEPDRGCQETQYF.

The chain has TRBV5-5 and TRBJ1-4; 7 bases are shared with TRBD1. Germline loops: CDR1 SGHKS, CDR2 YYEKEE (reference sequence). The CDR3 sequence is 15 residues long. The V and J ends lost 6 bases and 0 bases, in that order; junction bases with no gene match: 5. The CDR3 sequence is CASKEQGTTNEKLFF. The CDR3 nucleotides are TGTGCCAGCAAAGAACAGGGGACAACTAATGAAAAACTGTTTTTT. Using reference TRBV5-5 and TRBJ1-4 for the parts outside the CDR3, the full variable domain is DAGVTQSPTHLIKTRGQQVTLRCSPISGHKSVSWYQQVLGQGPQFIFQYYEKEERGRGNFPDRFSARQFPNYSSELNVNALLLGDSALYLCASKEQGTTNEKLFFGSGTQLSVL.

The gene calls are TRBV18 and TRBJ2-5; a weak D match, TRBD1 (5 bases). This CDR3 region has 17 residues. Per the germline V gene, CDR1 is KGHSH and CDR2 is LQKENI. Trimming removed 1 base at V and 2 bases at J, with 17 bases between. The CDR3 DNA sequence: TGTGCCAGCTCACCACTACCGGTGGCAGGGTCTCAAGAGACCCAGTACTTC. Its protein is CASSPLPVAGSQETQYF.

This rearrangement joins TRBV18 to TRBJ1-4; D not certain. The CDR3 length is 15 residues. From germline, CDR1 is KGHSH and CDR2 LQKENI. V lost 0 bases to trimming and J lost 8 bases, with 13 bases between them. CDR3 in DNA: TGTGCCAGCTCACCACCCGGGTCCCAAGGGGAAAAACTGTTTTTT. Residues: CASSPPGSQGEKLFF.

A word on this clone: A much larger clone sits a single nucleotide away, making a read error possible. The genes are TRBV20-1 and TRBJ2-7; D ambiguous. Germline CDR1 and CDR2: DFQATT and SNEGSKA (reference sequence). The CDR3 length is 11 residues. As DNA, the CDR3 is TGCAGTGCTAGAGATATCTACAAGCAGTACTTC. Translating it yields CSARDIYKQYF.

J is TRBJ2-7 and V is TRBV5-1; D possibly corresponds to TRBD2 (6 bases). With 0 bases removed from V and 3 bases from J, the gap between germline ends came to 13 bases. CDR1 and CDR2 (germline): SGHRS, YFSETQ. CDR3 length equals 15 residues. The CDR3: CASSLDGGRGYEQYF. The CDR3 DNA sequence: TGCGCCAGCAGCTTGGACGGGGGAAGAGGCTACGAGCAGTACTTC. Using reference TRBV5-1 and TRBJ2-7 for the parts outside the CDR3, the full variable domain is KAGVTQTPRYLIKTRGQQVTLSCSPISGHRSVSWYQQTPGQGLQFLFEYFSETQRNKGNFPGRFSGRQFSNSRSEMNVSTLELGDSALYLCASSLDGGRGYEQYFGPGTRLTVT.

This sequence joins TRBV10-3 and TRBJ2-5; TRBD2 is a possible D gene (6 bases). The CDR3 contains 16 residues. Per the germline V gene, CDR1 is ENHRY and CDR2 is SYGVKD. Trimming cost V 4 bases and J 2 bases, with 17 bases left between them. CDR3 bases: TGTGCCATCAGTGCCTCTTTTACTGGACTACAAGAGACCCAGTACTTC. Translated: CAISASFTGLQETQYF.

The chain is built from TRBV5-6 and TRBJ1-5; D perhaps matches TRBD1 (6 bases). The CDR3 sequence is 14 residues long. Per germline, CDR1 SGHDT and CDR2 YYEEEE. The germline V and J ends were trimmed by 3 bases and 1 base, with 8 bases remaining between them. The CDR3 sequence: CASSSGQSNQPQHF. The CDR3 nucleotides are TGTGCCAGCAGCTCCGGACAGAGCAATCAGCCCCAGCATTTT.

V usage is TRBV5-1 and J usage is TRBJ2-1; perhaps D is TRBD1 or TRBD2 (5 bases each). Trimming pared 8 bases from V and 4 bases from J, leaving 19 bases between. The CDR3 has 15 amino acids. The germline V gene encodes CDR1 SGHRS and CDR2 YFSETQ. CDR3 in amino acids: CASQPGQQSYNEQFF. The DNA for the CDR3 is TGCGCCAGTCAACCGGGGCAGCAAAGTTACAATGAGCAGTTCTTC.

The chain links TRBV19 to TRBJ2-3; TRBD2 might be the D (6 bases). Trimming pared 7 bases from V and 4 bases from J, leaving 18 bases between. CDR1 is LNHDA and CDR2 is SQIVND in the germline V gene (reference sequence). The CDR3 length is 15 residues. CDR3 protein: CASTPPGGRADTQYF. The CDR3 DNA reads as TGTGCCAGTACCCCCCCCGGGGGACGAGCAGATACGCAGTATTTT.

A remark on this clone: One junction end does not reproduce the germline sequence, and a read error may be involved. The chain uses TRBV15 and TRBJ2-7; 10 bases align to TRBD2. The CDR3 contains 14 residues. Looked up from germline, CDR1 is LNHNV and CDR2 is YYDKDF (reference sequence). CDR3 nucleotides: TGTGCCACCAGCAGAGAAGGACTAGCGGAGCATTGGCACTTC. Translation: CATSREGLAEHWHF.